This TCR beta chain was identified during a study of blood T cell repertoires in COVID-19. As for the study in general: Researchers got acute and convalescent COVID-19 samples from the United States, Italy and Spain.

TCRdb's table, derived via immunoSEQ multiplex PCR, lists solely in-frame clones and lacks some. This sample has under 50,000 clones, with roughly nine tenths found just once. Germline CDR1 MGHRA, CDR2 YSYEKL. Between the trimmed V and J ends, which lost 8 bases and 0 bases, there was a span of 13 bases. The CDR3 contains 15 residues. J is TRBJ1-4 and V is TRBV4-1; D uncertain. Material for sequencing was peripheral blood. The receptor's source is a man aged 65 to 79 with active COVID-19. The CDR3 protein is CASEDILATNEKLFF. As DNA, the CDR3 is TGCGCCAGCGAAGACATACTTGCAACTAATGAAAAACTGTTTTTT.